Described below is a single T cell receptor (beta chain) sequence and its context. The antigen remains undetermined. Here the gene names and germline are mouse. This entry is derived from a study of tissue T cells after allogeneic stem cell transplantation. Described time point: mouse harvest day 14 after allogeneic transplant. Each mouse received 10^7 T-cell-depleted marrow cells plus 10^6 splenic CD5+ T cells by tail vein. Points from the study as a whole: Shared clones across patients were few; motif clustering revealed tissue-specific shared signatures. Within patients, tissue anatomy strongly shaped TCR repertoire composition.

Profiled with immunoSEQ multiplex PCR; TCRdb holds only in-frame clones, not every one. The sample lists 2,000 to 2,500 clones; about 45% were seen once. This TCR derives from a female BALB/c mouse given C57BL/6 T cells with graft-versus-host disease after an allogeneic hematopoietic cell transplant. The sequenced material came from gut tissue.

The DNA read from the CDR3 is TGTGCCAGCAGTCCGGGACAGGGGGCCAGGGTCTTC. It codes for CASSPGQGARVF. In full, the CDR3 is CASSPGQGARVFF. This chain links TRBV26 with TRBJ1-1, with 12 positions matching TRBD1. The sequence runs out 1 residue before the end of the CDR3; the remainder is reconstructed from the germline J gene. V dropped 4 bases and J dropped 11; count of bases not matched to a gene: 5. Germline CDR1 reads KGHPV; CDR2 reads FQNQEV (reference sequence). The CDR3 loop spans 13 amino acids.